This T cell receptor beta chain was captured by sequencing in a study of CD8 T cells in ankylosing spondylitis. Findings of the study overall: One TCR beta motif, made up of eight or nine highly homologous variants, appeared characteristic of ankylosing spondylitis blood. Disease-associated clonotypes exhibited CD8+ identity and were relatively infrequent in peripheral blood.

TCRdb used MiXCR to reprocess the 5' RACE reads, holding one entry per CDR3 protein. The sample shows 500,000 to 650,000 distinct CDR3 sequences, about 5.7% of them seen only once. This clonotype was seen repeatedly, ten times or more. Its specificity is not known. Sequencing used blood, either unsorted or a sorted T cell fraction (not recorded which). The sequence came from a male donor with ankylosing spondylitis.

CDR3 amino acids: CAISGQGGPYEQYF. In nucleotides, the CDR3 is TGTGCCATCAGCGGACAGGGGGGCCCCTACGAGCAGTACTTC. The V call is TRBV10-3, the J call TRBJ2-7, with TRBD1 matching over 10 bases. Germline V gives CDR1 ENHRY, CDR2 SYGVKD. J gave up 2 bases and V 6 bases, and 4 bases lay outside the gene matches. The CDR3 totals 14 residues.